This TCR beta chain was sequenced for a study of blood T cell repertoires in COVID-19. Background on the study: From the United States, Italy and Spain came samples of acute and convalescent COVID-19.

Profiling relied on immunoSEQ multiplex PCR, and the TCRdb table lists in-frame clones only, not all of them. The table lists fewer than 250,000 clones, approximately 85% of them singletons. Recruits, aged about 18 to 95 years, lived in 24 US areas. The CDR3 contains 16 residues. The V gene end was trimmed by 5 bases and the J gene end by 1 base; junction bases not matched to a gene: 8. Germline assignment: CDR1 SEHNR and CDR2 FQNEAQ (reference sequence). The sequencing sample was made of PBMCs or T cells enriched from blood (not recorded which). The rearrangement joins TRBV7-9 to TRBJ2-3, with 8 bases aligning to TRBD1. The receptor was derived from a woman between 50 and 59 years old with acute COVID-19. CDR3 sequence (DNA): TGTGCCAGCAGCCCCCTCCCGGGACAGGGCACAGATACGCAGTATTTT. It specifies CASSPLPGQGTDTQYF. The full variable domain, completed using reference TRBV7-9 and TRBJ2-3, is DTGVSQNPRHKITKRGQNVTFRCDPISEHNRLYWYRQTLGQGPEFLTYFQNEAQLEKSRLLSDRFSAERPKGSFSTLEIQRTEQGDSAMYLCASSPLPGQGTDTQYFGPGTRLTVL.